This TCR beta chain was retrieved from a study of shared clonotypes between healthy human individuals. Turning to the study itself: The plates for each donor numbered three CD4 naive, three CD4 memory, two CD8 naive and one CD8 memory.

Of note for this clone: Sequence at one end of the junction differs from germline and may be a read error. Other DNA sequences within the sample encode an identical CDR3.

Measured with immunoSEQ multiplex PCR; TCRdb has only the in-frame clones, and not every one. This table holds 2 million to 2.5 million clones, more than 85% found once. The sequence derives from a man in his late teens or twenties in good health. Some clones in this sample may be carry-over from other donors' samples. Sequencing input: naive CD4+ T cells from PBMCs. Stated subset: CD45RA+ positively selected.

The DNA for the CDR3 is TGTGCCAGCAGCACGGGATGGGGCTACGAACAGTACTTC. This translates into CASSTGWGYEQYF. The V call is TRBV5-4, the J call TRBJ2-7; D is possibly TRBD1 or TRBD2 (5 bases each). The CDR3 is made up of 13 amino acids. The germline CDR1 and CDR2 sequences are SGHNT and YYREEE (reference sequence).